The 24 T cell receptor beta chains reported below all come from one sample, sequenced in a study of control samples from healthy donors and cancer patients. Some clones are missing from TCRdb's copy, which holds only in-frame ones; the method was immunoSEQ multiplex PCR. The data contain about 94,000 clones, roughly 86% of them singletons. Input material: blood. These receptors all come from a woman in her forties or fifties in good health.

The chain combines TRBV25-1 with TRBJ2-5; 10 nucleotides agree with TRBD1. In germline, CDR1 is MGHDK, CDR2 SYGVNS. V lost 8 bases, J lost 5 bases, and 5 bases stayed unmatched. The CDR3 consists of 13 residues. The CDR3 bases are TGTGCCAGCCGGGACAGGGGACGGGAGACCCAGTACTTC. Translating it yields CASRDRGRETQYF. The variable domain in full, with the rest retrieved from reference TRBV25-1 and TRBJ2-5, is EADIYQTPRYLVIGTGKKITLECSQTMGHDKMYWYQQDPGMELHLIHYSYGVNSTEKGDLSSESTVSRIRTEHFPLTLESARPSHTSQYLCASRDRGRETQYFGPGTRLLVL.

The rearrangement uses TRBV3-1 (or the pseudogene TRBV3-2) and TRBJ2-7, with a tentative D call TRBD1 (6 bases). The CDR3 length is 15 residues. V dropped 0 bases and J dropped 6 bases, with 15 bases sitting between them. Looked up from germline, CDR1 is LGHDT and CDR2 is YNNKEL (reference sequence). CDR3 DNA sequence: TGTGCCAGCAGCCAAGATTTGGGCAGGGGTCTCGAGCAGTACTTC. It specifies CASSQDLGRGLEQYF.

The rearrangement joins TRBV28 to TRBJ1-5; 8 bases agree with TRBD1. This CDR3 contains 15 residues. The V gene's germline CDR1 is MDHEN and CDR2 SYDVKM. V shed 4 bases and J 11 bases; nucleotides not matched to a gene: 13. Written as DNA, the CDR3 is TGTGCCAGCAGTTCTATGCGGGACAGGCTGGGTTCCCAGCATTTT. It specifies CASSSMRDRLGSQHF.

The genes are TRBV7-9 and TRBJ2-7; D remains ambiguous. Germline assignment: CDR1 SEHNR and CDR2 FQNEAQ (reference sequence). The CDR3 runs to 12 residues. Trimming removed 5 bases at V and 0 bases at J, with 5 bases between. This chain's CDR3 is CASSVVSYEQYF. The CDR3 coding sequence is TGTGCCAGCAGCGTCGTCTCCTACGAGCAGTACTTC.

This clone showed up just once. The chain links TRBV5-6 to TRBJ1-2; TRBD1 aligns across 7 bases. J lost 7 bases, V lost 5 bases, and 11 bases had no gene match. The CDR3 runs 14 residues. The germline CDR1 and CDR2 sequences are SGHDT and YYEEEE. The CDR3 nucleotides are TGTGCCAGCAGGCATCGGGGACAGCGGCTTGGCTACACCTTC. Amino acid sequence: CASRHRGQRLGYTF.

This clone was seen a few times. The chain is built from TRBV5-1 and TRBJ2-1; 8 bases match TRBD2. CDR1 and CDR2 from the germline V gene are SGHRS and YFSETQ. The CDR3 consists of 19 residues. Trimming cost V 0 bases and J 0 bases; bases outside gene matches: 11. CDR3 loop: CASSLEAGRALSSYNEQFF. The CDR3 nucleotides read TGCGCCAGCAGCTTGGAAGCCGGGAGGGCCCTAAGCTCCTACAATGAGCAGTTCTTC.

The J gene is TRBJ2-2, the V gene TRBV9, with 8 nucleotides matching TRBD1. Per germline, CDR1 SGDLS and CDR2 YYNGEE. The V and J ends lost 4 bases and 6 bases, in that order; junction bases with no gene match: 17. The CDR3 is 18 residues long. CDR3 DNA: TGTGCCAGCAGCCTTCTTTCAGGGGGCAGGGGCGGGTCCGGGGAGCTGTTTTTT. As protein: CASSLLSGGRGGSGELFF.

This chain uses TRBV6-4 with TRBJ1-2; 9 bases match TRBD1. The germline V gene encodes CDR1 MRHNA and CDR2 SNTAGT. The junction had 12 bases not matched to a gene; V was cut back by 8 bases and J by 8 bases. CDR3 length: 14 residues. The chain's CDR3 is CASGTGTGMGGYTF. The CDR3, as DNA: TGTGCCAGCGGGACCGGGACAGGGATGGGAGGCTACACCTTC.

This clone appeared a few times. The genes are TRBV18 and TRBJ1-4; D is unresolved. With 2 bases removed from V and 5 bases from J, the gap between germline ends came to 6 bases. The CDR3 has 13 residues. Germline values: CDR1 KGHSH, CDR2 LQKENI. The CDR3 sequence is CASSPGLNEKLFF. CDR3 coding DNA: TGTGCCAGCTCACCAGGGTTGAATGAAAAACTGTTTTTT.

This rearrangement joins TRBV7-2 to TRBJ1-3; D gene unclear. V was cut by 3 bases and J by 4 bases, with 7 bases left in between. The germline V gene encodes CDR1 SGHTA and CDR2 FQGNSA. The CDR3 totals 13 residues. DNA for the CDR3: TGTGCCAGCAGCTTCACTGGGGGAAACACCATATATTTT. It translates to CASSFTGGNTIYF.

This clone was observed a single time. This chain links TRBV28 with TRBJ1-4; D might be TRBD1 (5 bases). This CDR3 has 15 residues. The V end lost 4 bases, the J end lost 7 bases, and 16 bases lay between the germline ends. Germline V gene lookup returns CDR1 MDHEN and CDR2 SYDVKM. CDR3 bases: TGTGCCAGCAGTTCTGGGACGGCCCTGACTGAAAAACTGTTTTTT. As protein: CASSSGTALTEKLFF.

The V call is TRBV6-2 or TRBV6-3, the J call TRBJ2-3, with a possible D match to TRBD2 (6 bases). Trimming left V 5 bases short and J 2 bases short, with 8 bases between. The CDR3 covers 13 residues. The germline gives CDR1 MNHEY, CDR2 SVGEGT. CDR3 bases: TGTGCCAGCAGTGGGGGGTTCACAGATACGCAGTATTTT. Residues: CASSGGFTDTQYF.

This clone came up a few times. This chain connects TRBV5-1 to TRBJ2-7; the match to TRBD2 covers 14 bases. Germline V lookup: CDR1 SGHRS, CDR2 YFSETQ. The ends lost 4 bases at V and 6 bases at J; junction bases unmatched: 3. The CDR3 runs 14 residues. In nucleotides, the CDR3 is TGCGCCAGCAGCCCCGGACTAGCGGGAGGCGAGCAGTACTTC. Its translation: CASSPGLAGGEQYF. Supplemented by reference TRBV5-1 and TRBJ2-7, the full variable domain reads KAGVTQTPRYLIKTRGQQVTLSCSPISGHRSVSWYQQTPGQGLQFLFEYFSETQRNKGNFPGRFSGRQFSNSRSEMNVSTLELGDSALYLCASSPGLAGGEQYFGPGTRLTVT.

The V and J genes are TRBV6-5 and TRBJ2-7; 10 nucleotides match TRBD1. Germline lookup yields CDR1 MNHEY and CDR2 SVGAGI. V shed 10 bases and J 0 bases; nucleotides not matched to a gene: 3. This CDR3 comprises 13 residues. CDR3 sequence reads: CATWDRGSYEQYF. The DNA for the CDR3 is TGTGCCACCTGGGACAGGGGCTCCTACGAGCAGTACTTC.

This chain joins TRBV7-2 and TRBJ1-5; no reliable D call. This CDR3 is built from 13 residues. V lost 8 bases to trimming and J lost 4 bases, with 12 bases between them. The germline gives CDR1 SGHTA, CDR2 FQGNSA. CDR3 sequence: CASAFGENQPQHF. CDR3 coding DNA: TGTGCCAGCGCCTTCGGAGAGAATCAGCCCCAGCATTTT. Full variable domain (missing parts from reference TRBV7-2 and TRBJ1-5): GAGVSQSPSNKVTEKGKDVELRCDPISGHTALYWYRQSLGQGLEFLIYFQGNSAPDKSGLPSDRFSAERTGGSVSTLTIQRTQQEDSAVYLCASAFGENQPQHFGDGTRLSIL.

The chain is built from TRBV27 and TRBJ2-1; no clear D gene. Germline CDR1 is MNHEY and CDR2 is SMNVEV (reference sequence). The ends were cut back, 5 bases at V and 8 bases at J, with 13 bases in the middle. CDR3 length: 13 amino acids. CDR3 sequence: CASSQYYGDEQFF. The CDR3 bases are TGTGCCAGCAGTCAATACTACGGCGATGAGCAGTTCTTC.

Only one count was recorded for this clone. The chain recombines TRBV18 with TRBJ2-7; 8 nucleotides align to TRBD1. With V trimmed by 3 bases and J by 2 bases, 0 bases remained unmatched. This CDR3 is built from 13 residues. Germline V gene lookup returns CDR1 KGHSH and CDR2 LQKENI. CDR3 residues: CASSPTGAYEQYF. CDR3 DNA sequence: TGTGCCAGCTCACCGACAGGGGCCTACGAGCAGTACTTC.

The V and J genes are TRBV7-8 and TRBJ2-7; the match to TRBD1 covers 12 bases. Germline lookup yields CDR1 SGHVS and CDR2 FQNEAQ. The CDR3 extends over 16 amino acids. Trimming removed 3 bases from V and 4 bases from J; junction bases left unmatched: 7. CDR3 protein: CASSFPRDRGLYEQYF. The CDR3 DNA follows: TGTGCCAGCAGCTTTCCCCGGGACAGGGGGCTGTACGAGCAGTACTTC.

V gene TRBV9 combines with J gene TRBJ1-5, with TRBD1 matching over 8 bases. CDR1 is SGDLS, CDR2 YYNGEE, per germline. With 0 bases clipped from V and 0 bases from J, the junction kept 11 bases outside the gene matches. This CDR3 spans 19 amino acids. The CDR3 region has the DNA TGTGCCAGCAGCGTAGTGGGCAGGGGGCCAGGGTATAGCAATCAGCCCCAGCATTTT. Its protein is CASSVVGRGPGYSNQPQHF.

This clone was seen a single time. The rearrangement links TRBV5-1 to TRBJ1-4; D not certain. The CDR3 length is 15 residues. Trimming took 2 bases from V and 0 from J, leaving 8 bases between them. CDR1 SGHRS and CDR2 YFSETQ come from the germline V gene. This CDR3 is CASSFTEPTNEKLFF. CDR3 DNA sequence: TGCGCCAGCAGCTTTACAGAGCCAACTAATGAAAAACTGTTTTTT. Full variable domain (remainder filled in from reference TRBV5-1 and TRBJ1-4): KAGVTQTPRYLIKTRGQQVTLSCSPISGHRSVSWYQQTPGQGLQFLFEYFSETQRNKGNFPGRFSGRQFSNSRSEMNVSTLELGDSALYLCASSFTEPTNEKLFFGSGTQLSVL.

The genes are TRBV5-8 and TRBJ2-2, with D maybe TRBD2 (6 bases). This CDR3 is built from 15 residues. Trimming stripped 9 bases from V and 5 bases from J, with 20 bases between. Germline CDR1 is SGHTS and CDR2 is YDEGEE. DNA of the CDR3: TGTGCCACCCAGCTAACCTGGGGGGTGACCGGGGAGCTGTTTTTT. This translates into CATQLTWGVTGELFF.

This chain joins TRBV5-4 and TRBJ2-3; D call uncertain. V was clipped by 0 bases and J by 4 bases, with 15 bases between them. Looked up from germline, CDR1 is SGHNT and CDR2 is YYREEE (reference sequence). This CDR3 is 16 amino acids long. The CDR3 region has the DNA TGTGCCAGCAGCTTGGCTAGTGGCCTGCAGGCAGATACGCAGTATTTT. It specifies CASSLASGLQADTQYF.

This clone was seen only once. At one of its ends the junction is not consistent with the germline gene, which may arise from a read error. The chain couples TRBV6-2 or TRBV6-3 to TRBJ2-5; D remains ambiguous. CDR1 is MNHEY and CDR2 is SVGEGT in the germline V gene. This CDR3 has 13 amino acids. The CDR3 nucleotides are TGTGCCAGCAGTTACTCGACTGAACGATCTAGGAACTTC. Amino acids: CASSYSTERSRNF.

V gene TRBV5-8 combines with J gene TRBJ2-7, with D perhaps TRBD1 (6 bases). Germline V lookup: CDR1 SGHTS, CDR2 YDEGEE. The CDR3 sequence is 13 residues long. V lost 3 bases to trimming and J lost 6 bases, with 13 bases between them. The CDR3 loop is CASSSYRVGEQYF. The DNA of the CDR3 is TGTGCCAGCAGCTCGTACAGGGTAGGCGAGCAGTACTTC.